This T cell receptor (beta chain) appears in the sequencing data of a study of blood T cell repertoires in COVID-19. Study at large: Samples representing acute and convalescent COVID-19 were sourced from the United States, Italy and Spain.

Germline CDR1 and CDR2: SGDLS and YYNGEE. The CDR3 loop spans 14 amino acids. The germline V and J ends were trimmed by 4 bases and 0 bases, with 9 bases remaining between them. Assay: immunoSEQ multiplex PCR; the TCRdb copy retains only in-frame clones and omits some. The sample lists under 450,000 clones, 65% to 90% occurring once. Seattle patients were enrolled while actively infected and followed longitudinally. This chain links TRBV9 with TRBJ2-3; unclear D gene. The clonotype was recovered from a woman aged 55 to 70 with COVID-19, enrolled during active disease. The sample comprised peripheral blood. In DNA form, the CDR3 reads TGTGCCAGCAGCCTAAATCCTAGCACAGATACGCAGTATTTT. It encodes CASSLNPSTDTQYF.